The 32 T cell receptor beta chains below come from one sample, sequenced in a study of cytomegalovirus exposure and HLA in healthy donors. 60 Vbeta and 13 Jbeta primers were used in PCR. Only in-frame clones appear in the TCRdb table, and some are missing; sequencing was by immunoSEQ multiplex PCR. The data contain 55,000 to 70,000 clones, 80% of them singletons. Sequencing was performed on PBMCs. The receptors shown here come from a woman between 40 and 50 years old in good health and CMV-seronegative.

This rearrangement joins TRBV6-1 to TRBJ2-5; the match to TRBD1 covers 7 bases. V gave up 3 bases and J gave up 1 base; unmatched junction bases: 5. Germline CDR1 is MNHNS and CDR2 is SASEGT. The length of the CDR3 is 15 residues. CDR3 residues: CASSDRQGIQETQYF. CDR3 DNA: TGTGCCAGCAGTGATCGACAGGGCATCCAAGAGACCCAGTACTTC.

The genes are TRBV6-1 and TRBJ2-7; TRBD2 might be the D (6 bases). The CDR3 contains 12 residues. V was shortened by 3 bases and J by 7 bases, with 10 bases between the two germline ends. Germline V CDR1 and CDR2: MNHNS, SASEGT. In DNA, the CDR3 is TGTGCCAGCAGTGATAGGGCGGGGGAGCAGTACTTC. This codes for CASSDRAGEQYF.

The chain joins TRBV13 to TRBJ2-7, with a possible D match to TRBD2 (5 bases). CDR1 and CDR2 from the germline V gene are PRHDT and FYEKMQ (reference sequence). V shed 4 bases and J shed 2 bases, with 18 bases lying between them. The CDR3 has 16 amino acids. The CDR3 region is CASSSALSGGTYEQYF. The CDR3 DNA sequence: TGTGCCAGCAGCTCGGCCTTGAGCGGTGGGACCTACGAGCAGTACTTC.

This clone was recorded a few times. CDR3 in amino acids: CASSQVLAGITYEQYF. Here the CDR3 DNA reads TGCGCCAGCAGCCAAGTATTGGCAGGGATCACCTACGAGCAGTACTTC. The chain couples TRBV4-1 to TRBJ2-7, with D possibly TRBD1 on 5 matching bases. The CDR3 has 16 amino acids. Germline V gene data show CDR1 as MGHRA and CDR2 as YSYEKL. V shed 1 base and J shed 2 bases, with 15 bases lying between them.

This rearrangement joins TRBV15 to TRBJ2-7; 11 bases are shared with TRBD1. The V gene's germline CDR1 is LNHNV and CDR2 YYDKDF (reference sequence). The CDR3 sequence is 16 residues long. V trimming: 5 bases; J trimming: 3 bases; junction bases outside the gene matches: 9. CDR3 nucleotide sequence: TGTGCCACCAGCCCTAATGCGGGGACAGGGGGCTACGAGCAGTACTTC. Translated, it gives CATSPNAGTGGYEQYF.

This clone turned up a few times. The V call is TRBV28, the J call TRBJ1-1; 7 bases map to TRBD1. Germline-derived CDR1 and CDR2 are MDHEN and SYDVKM. The trim removed 3 bases at V and 7 bases at J, leaving 8 bases unmatched. This CDR3 is built from 14 residues. The CDR3: CASSFYRGGNEAFF. In DNA, the CDR3 is TGTGCCAGCAGTTTCTACAGGGGTGGTAATGAAGCTTTCTTT.

This clone was seen a few times. The chain carries TRBV7-9 and TRBJ2-7, with D perhaps TRBD2 (6 bases). With 4 bases removed from V and 6 bases from J, the gap between germline ends came to 19 bases. This CDR3 spans 15 amino acids. Germline-derived CDR1 and CDR2 are SEHNR and FQNEAQ (reference sequence). The CDR3 DNA is TGTGCCAGCAGCTCGCGAACCGGGACTCCTCGCGAGCAGTACTTC. Translation gives CASSSRTGTPREQYF. The full variable domain, rest sourced from reference TRBV7-9 and TRBJ2-7, is DTGVSQNPRHKITKRGQNVTFRCDPISEHNRLYWYRQTLGQGPEFLTYFQNEAQLEKSRLLSDRFSAERPKGSFSTLEIQRTEQGDSAMYLCASSSRTGTPREQYFGPGTRLTVT.

The chain uses TRBV27 and TRBJ1-5; TRBD1 aligns across 9 bases. The CDR3 length is 16 residues. Germline V gene lookup returns CDR1 MNHEY and CDR2 SMNVEV (reference sequence). V shed 2 bases and J 1 base; nucleotides not matched to a gene: 3. The CDR3 sequence is CASSLGQGFSNQPQHF. The CDR3 coding sequence is TGTGCCAGCAGTTTAGGACAGGGGTTCAGCAATCAGCCCCAGCATTTT.

The V gene is TRBV7-8, the J gene TRBJ2-1; tentative D call: TRBD1 (6 bases). V gave up 5 bases and J gave up 3 bases, with 17 bases separating them. Per germline, CDR1 SGHVS and CDR2 FQNEAQ. The CDR3 is 16 amino acids. CDR3 protein: CASSILQGRLYNEQFF. CDR3 nucleotides: TGTGCCAGCAGCATTCTACAGGGTCGCCTCTACAATGAGCAGTTCTTC.

The chain links TRBV7-2 to TRBJ1-1; D gene unclear. Germline-derived CDR1 and CDR2 are SGHTA and FQGNSA. V was trimmed by 11 bases and J by 6 bases, leaving 19 bases between them. This CDR3 region has 13 residues. CDR3 sequence reads: CALGVPLGAEAFF. CDR3 DNA: TGTGCCCTCGGGGTCCCTCTCGGCGCTGAAGCTTTCTTT.

J is TRBJ2-7 and V is TRBV2, with 7 nucleotides matching TRBD2. V dropped 7 bases and J dropped 1; count of bases not matched to a gene: 7. The CDR3 sequence is 14 residues long. CDR1 and CDR2 from the germline V gene are SNHLY and FYNNEI. DNA of the CDR3: TGTGCCAGCAAGGAGGGACTACGATCCTACGAGCAGTACTTC. It encodes CASKEGLRSYEQYF. Complete variable domain (other parts from reference TRBV2 and TRBJ2-7): EPEVTQTPSHQVTQMGQEVILRCVPISNHLYFYWYRQILGQKVEFLVSFYNNEISEKSEIFDDQFSVERPDGSNFTLKIRSTKLEDSAMYFCASKEGLRSYEQYFGPGTRLTVT.

The CDR3 here is CASSQDSLGLGQTDTQYF. CDR3 coding DNA: TGCGCCAGCAGCCAAGATTCGCTGGGACTAGGGCAGACAGATACGCAGTATTTT. V gene TRBV4-1 combines with J gene TRBJ2-3; 8 bases agree with TRBD2. Unmatched junction bases numbered 11, after V lost 0 bases and J lost 3 bases. This CDR3 contains 18 residues. From germline, CDR1 is MGHRA and CDR2 YSYEKL.

CDR3 sequence: CASSSGWGTGPNTGELFF. In nucleotides, the CDR3 is TGCGCCAGCAGCTCAGGGTGGGGGACAGGCCCGAACACCGGGGAGCTGTTTTTT. The chain combines TRBV5-1 with TRBJ2-2; 8 bases match TRBD1. This CDR3 is built from 18 residues. CDR1 is SGHRS and CDR2 is YFSETQ in the germline V gene. The junction had 10 bases not matched to a gene; V was cut back by 3 bases and J by 0 bases.

V usage is TRBV11-2 and J usage is TRBJ2-7, with D hard to call. Trimming pared 2 bases from V and 0 bases from J, leaving 11 bases between. This CDR3 is built from 15 residues. CDR1 and CDR2 from the germline V gene are SGHAT and FQNNGV. As DNA, the CDR3 is TGTGCCAGCAGCTTAAAAGCGCCGAGCTCCTACGAGCAGTACTTC. Protein: CASSLKAPSSYEQYF.

About this clone: Other DNA sequences of this sample code for an identical CDR3. The rearrangement links TRBV5-1 to TRBJ2-2; 10 bases are shared with TRBD2. The CDR3 totals 16 residues. The J segment lost 1 base and the V segment lost 0 bases, leaving 0 bases of the junction unmatched. The germline CDR1 and CDR2 sequences are SGHRS and YFSETQ. CDR3 sequence reads: CASSLGLAGNTGELFF. The DNA for the CDR3 is TGCGCCAGCAGCTTGGGACTAGCGGGGAACACCGGGGAGCTGTTTTTT.

This chain links TRBV5-6 with TRBJ1-5; D possibly corresponds to TRBD1 (6 bases). Trimming left V 4 bases short and J 4 bases short, with 9 bases between. Germline V CDR1 and CDR2: SGHDT, YYEEEE. There are 13 residues in the CDR3. In DNA, the CDR3 is TGTGCCAGCAGCGCTACAGGGAATCAGCCCCAGCATTTT. This codes for CASSATGNQPQHF.

The chain is built from TRBV29-1 and TRBJ2-7; TRBD1 aligns across 8 bases. V lost 2 bases, J lost 3 bases, and 6 bases stayed unmatched. The CDR3 is 14 amino acids. CDR1 is SQVTM and CDR2 is ANQGSEA in the germline V gene. CDR3 region: CSVELRDRNYEQYF. Here the CDR3 DNA reads TGCAGCGTTGAACTCCGGGACAGGAACTACGAGCAGTACTTC.

This clone was seen just once. The chain combines TRBV15 with TRBJ2-7; TRBD2 agrees at 8 bases. The J segment lost 6 bases and the V segment lost 0 bases, leaving 7 bases of the junction unmatched. CDR1 LNHNV and CDR2 YYDKDF come from the germline V gene (reference sequence). The CDR3 has 15 amino acids. As DNA, the CDR3 is TGTGCCACCAGCAGAGACCCCGGGAGGGCCTCCGAGCAGTACTTC. It specifies CATSRDPGRASEQYF.

In this sample, this clone turned up once. The chain combines TRBV9 with TRBJ2-3, with 7 bases that match TRBD1. Germline loops: CDR1 SGDLS, CDR2 YYNGEE. This CDR3 comprises 14 residues. V trimming: 3 bases; J trimming: 6 bases; junction bases outside the gene matches: 7. CDR3 nucleotides: TGTGCCAGCAGCGCGGGACAGAAGGGGGATACGCAGTATTTT. Protein: CASSAGQKGDTQYF.

The V and J genes are TRBV7-2 and TRBJ2-1; D not certain. This CDR3 spans 16 amino acids. CDR1 and CDR2 from the germline V gene are SGHTA and FQGNSA. The V gene lost 3 bases and the J gene lost 2 bases, with 14 bases spanning the gap. The CDR3 protein is CASSFSRGSPYNEQFF. As DNA, the CDR3 is TGTGCCAGCAGCTTCAGTCGAGGTAGCCCCTACAATGAGCAGTTCTTC.

This chain joins TRBV7-9 and TRBJ1-4; 9 bases agree with TRBD1. The CDR3 covers 14 residues. The V and J ends lost 1 base and 7 bases, in that order; junction bases with no gene match: 1. The germline V gene has CDR1 SEHNR and CDR2 FQNEAQ (reference sequence). The CDR3 loop reads CASSLDRGLEKLFF. CDR3 sequence (DNA): TGTGCCAGCAGCTTAGACAGGGGGCTTGAAAAACTGTTTTTT.

J is TRBJ2-7 and V is TRBV2; TRBD2 aligns across 12 bases. Germline V gene data show CDR1 as SNHLY and CDR2 as FYNNEI. CDR3 length equals 15 residues. V trimming: 3 bases; J trimming: 7 bases; junction bases outside the gene matches: 7. The CDR3 sequence: CASSEGFGLAGEQYF. The CDR3 DNA sequence: TGTGCCAGCAGTGAGGGATTTGGACTAGCGGGGGAGCAGTACTTC.

The V gene is TRBV9, the J gene TRBJ2-3; TRBD2 matches 15 bases. The CDR3 has 17 residues. With 3 bases clipped from V and 4 bases from J, the junction kept 6 bases outside the gene matches. CDR1 is SGDLS and CDR2 is YYNGEE in the germline V gene. CDR3 region: CASSGTSGRGGADTQYF. As DNA, the CDR3 is TGTGCCAGCAGCGGGACTAGCGGGAGGGGGGGAGCAGATACGCAGTATTTT.

The V and J genes are TRBV7-8 and TRBJ1-1; TRBD1 aligns across 7 bases. Looked up from germline, CDR1 is SGHVS and CDR2 is FQNEAQ. This CDR3 is 14 amino acids long. Trimming removed 4 bases from V and 11 bases from J; junction bases left unmatched: 13. This CDR3 is CASSSRQGDGVAFF. CDR3 coding DNA: TGTGCCAGCAGCTCCCGACAGGGTGATGGGGTCGCTTTCTTT.

The chain is built from TRBV4-2 and TRBJ2-1; 10 bases map to TRBD2. CDR3 length: 17 residues. The junction had 13 bases not matched to a gene; V was cut back by 6 bases and J by 5 bases. CDR1 is LGHNA, CDR2 YNFKEQ, per germline. In nucleotides, the CDR3 is TGTGCCAGCAGGAGAACACTAGCGGGGACAGTGAACAATGAGCAGTTCTTC. Translating gives CASRRTLAGTVNNEQFF.

As concerns this clone: This same CDR3 is encoded by further DNA sequences in the sample. The J gene is TRBJ2-2, the V gene TRBV6-6; TRBD2 matches at 12 bases. Germline values: CDR1 MNHNY, CDR2 SVGAGI (reference sequence). The trim removed 9 bases at V and 7 bases at J, leaving 12 bases unmatched. CDR3 length: 16 residues. The CDR3 protein is CASSLLAGGPIGELFF. CDR3 DNA sequence: TGTGCCAGTAGTCTCCTAGCGGGAGGGCCGATCGGGGAGCTGTTTTTT.

The V call is TRBV6-1, the J call TRBJ1-2, with D possibly TRBD1 on 6 matching bases. The ends were cut back, 1 base at V and 7 bases at J, with 13 bases in the middle. There are 14 residues in the CDR3. The germline CDR1 and CDR2 sequences are MNHNS and SASEGT. CDR3 residues: CASSEGPGAAGYTF. The DNA for the CDR3 is TGTGCCAGCAGTGAAGGGCCAGGGGCTGCTGGCTACACCTTC.

V gene TRBV28 combines with J gene TRBJ1-5; TRBD1 might be the D (6 bases). This CDR3 region has 13 residues. Germline lookup yields CDR1 MDHEN and CDR2 SYDVKM. Trimming cost V 7 bases and J 11 bases, with 18 bases left between them. In DNA, the CDR3 is TGTGCCAGCATCCTAGGGGGTAGGACGGCCCAGCATTTT. It encodes CASILGGRTAQHF.

This clone was seen a few times. This sequence joins TRBV6-1 and TRBJ1-1; D gene unclear. Per germline, CDR1 MNHNS and CDR2 SASEGT. V lost 2 bases and J lost 0, with 13 bases in between. This CDR3 comprises 16 residues. The CDR3 reads CASSEWATAVNTEAFF. The DNA for the CDR3 is TGTGCCAGCAGTGAATGGGCGACGGCAGTGAACACTGAAGCTTTCTTT.

Details on this clone: Compared with germline, one end of the junction differs, possibly owing to a read error. The chain combines TRBV7-7 with TRBJ2-2; 9 bases line up with TRBD1. There are 14 residues in the CDR3. CDR1 and CDR2 from the germline V gene are SSHAT and FNYEAQ (reference sequence). Written as DNA, the CDR3 is TGTGCTAGCAGCCGGGGACAGGGAAATGGGGAGCTGTTTTTT. Amino acids: CASSRGQGNGELFF.

V is TRBV7-2 and J is TRBJ2-3; D uncertain. Trimming pared 4 bases from V and 2 bases from J, leaving 10 bases between. Looked up from germline, CDR1 is SGHTA and CDR2 is FQGNSA. This CDR3 is 14 amino acids long. CDR3 DNA sequence: TGTGCCAGCAGCTCGTTCTCCTCCACAGATACGCAGTATTTT. Its translation: CASSSFSSTDTQYF.

The chain couples TRBV7-2 to TRBJ1-1; 8 bases fit TRBD1. The CDR3 has 14 amino acids. V shed 4 bases, J shed 6 bases, and the junction held 7 bases outside the gene matches. Germline CDR1 and CDR2: SGHTA and FQGNSA. The CDR3 coding sequence is TGTGCCAGCAGCTCCAGGACAGGGTTCCCTGAAGCTTTCTTT. Translated: CASSSRTGFPEAFF.